The subject of this entry is one T cell receptor beta chain. Its antigen is undetermined. CDR3 length: 14 residues. V lost 0 bases to trimming and J lost 4 bases, with 9 bases between them. CDR1 is MNHEY and CDR2 is SVGAGI in the germline V gene. The data were obtained in a study of cytomegalovirus exposure and HLA in healthy donors. Study results and limitations: Per a prior analysis, the majority of TCR beta V segments were productive roughly 90% or roughly 30% of the time. In vitro, three CMV-associated chains proved specific for CMV antigens. Cytomegalovirus-associated TCR beta chains were listed, numbering under 200. An assumption of roughly uniform sequencing depth across donors underlay the presence/absence analyses.

In the PCR, 60 Vbeta and 13 Jbeta primers were used. Clones were read by immunoSEQ multiplex PCR, and TCRdb kept only the in-frame ones, dropping some. The sample has roughly 76,000 clones, roughly 78% seen once; the top ten hold over 2%. This chain links TRBV6-5 with TRBJ1-2; D gene uncertain. Sample: PBMCs. The receptor's source is a man aged 30 to 45 in good health and CMV-seronegative. In nucleotides, the CDR3 is TGTGCCAGCAGTTACTCGATACTGTCCTATGGCTACACCTTC. It is translated as CASSYSILSYGYTF.